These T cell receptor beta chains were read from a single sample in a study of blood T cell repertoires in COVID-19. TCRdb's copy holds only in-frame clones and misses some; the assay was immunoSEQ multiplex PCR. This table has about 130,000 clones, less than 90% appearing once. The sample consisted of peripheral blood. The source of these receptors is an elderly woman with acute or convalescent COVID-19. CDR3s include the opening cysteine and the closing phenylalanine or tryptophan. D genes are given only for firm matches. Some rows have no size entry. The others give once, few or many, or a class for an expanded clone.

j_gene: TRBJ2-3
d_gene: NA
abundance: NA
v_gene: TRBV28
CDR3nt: TGTGCCAGCAGTGACCAAGGCAGGGGAAACACAGATACGCAGTATTTT
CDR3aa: CASSDQGRGNTDTQYF

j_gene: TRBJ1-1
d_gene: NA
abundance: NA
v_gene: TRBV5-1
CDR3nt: TGCGCCAGCAGCCCAGACTCATTCCTGAACACTGAAGCTTTCTTT
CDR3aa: CASSPDSFLNTEAFF

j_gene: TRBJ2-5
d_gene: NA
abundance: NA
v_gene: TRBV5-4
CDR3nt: TGTGCCAGCAGCTTGGTAAACTTGAAGGGGGATGAGACCCAGTACTTC
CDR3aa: CASSLVNLKGDETQYF

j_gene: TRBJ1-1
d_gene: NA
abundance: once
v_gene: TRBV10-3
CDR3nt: TGTGCCATCAATACAGGTCTGAACACTGAAGCTTTCTTT
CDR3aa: CAINTGLNTEAFF

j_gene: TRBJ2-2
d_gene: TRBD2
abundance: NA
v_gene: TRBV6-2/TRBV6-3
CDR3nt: TGTGCCAGCAGTTACCTACTAGCGGGGACCGGGGAGCTGTTTTTT
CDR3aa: CASSYLLAGTGELFF

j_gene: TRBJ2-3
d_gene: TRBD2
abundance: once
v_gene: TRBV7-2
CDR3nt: TGTGCCAGCAGCTTACTCCCGACTAGCGGGGGGGCAGATACGCAGTATTTT
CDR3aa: CASSLLPTSGGADTQYF

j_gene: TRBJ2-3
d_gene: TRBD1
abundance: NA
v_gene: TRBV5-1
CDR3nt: TGCGCCAGCTCAGGACAGGGAGGACCAGATACGCAGTATTTT
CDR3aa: CASSGQGGPDTQYF

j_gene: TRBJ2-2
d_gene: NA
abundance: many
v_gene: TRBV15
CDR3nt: TGTGCCACCAGCAGAGGGGACAATACCGATCCGAACACCGGGGAGCTGTTTTTT
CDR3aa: CATSRGDNTDPNTGELFF

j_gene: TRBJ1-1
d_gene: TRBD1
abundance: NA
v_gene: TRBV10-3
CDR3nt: TGTGCCATCAGCGGTACAGGGGGAACTGAAGCTTTCTTT
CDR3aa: CAISGTGGTEAFF

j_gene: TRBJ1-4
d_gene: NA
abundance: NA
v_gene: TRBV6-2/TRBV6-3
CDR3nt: TGTGCCAGCAGTTGGTCAGGGGCAACTAATGAAAAACTGTTTTTT
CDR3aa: CASSWSGATNEKLFF

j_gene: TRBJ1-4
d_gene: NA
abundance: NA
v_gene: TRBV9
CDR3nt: TGTGCCAGCAGCAGGAAAACAGGCAATAATGAAAAACTGTTTTTT
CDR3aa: CASSRKTGNNEKLFF

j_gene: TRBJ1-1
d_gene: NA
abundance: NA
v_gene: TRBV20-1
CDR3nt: TGCAGTGCTAGGTCTTCCGCTTTCTTT
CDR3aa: CSARSSAFF

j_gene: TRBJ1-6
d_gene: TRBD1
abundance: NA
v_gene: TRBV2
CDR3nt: TGTGCCAGGACCTTAACAGGGGTAGGTTCACCCCTCCACTTT
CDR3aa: CARTLTGVGSPLHF

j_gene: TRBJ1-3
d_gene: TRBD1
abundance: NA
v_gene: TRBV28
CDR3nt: TGTGCCAGCAGTGGGGACAGTAGCTCTGGAAACACCATATATTTT
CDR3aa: CASSGDSSSGNTIYF

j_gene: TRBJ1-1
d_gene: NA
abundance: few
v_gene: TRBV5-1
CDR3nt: TGCGCCAGCAGCTTGGTCATGAACACTGAAGCTTTCTTT
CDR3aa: CASSLVMNTEAFF

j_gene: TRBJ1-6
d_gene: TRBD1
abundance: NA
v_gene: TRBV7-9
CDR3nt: TGTGCCAGCAGCTTAGCCGGACAGGGGAATAATTCACCCCTCCACTTT
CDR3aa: CASSLAGQGNNSPLHF

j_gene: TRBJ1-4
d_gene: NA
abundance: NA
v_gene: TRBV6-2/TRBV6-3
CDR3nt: TGTGCCAGCAGTTACTCCGCAGGGACTAATGAAAAACTGTTTTTT
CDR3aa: CASSYSAGTNEKLFF

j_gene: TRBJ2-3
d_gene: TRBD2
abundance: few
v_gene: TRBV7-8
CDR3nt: TGTGCCAGCAGAAATGTAGCGGGGGGGAGGGATACGCAGTATTTT
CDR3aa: CASRNVAGGRDTQYF

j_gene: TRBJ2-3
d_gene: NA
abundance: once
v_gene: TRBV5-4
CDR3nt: TGTGCCAGCAGCTTGCTCTACCGCACAGATACGCAGTATTTT
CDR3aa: CASSLLYRTDTQYF

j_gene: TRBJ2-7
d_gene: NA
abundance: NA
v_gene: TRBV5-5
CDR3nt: TGTGCCAGCAGCTTGGGAGGGAGCTCCTACGAGCAGTACTTC
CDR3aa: CASSLGGSSYEQYF

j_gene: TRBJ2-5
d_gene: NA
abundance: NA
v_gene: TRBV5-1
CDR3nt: TGCGCCAGCAGCCGGGGAGAGACCCAGTACTTC
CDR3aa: CASSRGETQYF

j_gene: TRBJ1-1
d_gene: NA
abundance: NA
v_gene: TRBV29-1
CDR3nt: TGCAGCGCCAACCGCCAGGGCACTGAAGCTTTCTTT
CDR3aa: CSANRQGTEAFF

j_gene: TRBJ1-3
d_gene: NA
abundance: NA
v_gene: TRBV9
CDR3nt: TGTGCCAGCAGCCCAAATCTCATAGGAGCTTACTCTGGAAACACCATATATTTT
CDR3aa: CASSPNLIGAYSGNTIYF

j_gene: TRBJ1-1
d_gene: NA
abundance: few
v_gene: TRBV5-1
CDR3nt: TGCGCCAGCAGCTTGGCCCGTGACGGGGGGACTGAAGCTTTCTTT
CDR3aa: CASSLARDGGTEAFF

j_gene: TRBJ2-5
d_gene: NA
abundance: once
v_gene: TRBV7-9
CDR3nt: TGTGCCAGCAGCTTAGCGCTGGGTGAGGTGACCCAGTACTTC
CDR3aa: CASSLALGEVTQYF

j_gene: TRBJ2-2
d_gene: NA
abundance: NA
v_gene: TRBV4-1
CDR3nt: TGCGCCAGCACCTCATCGCCTCGGACCGGGGAGCTGTTTTTT
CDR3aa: CASTSSPRTGELFF

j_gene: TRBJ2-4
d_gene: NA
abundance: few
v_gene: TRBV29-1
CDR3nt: TGCAGCGCGCCCTCGGAGGGGAACATTCAGTACTTC
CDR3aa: CSAPSEGNIQYF

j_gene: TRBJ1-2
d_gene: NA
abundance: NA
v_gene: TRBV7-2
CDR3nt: TGTGCCAGCAGCCCATTCTGGGACACTTACACCTTC
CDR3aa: CASSPFWDTYTF

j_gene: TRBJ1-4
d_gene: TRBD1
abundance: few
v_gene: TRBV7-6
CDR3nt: TGTGCCAGCAGCTCCCGTCCCGGGACAGGGTATGAAAAACTGTTTTTT
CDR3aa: CASSSRPGTGYEKLFF

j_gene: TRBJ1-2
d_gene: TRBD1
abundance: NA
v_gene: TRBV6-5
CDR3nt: TGTGCCAGCAGGGGGGACAGGGGCTATGGCTACACCTTC
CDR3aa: CASRGDRGYGYTF

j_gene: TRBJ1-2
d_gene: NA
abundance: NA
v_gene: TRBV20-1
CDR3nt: TGCAGTGTAAAGGGGTATGGCTACACCTTC
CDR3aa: CSVKGYGYTF

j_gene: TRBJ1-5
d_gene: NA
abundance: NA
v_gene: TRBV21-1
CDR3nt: TGTGCCAGCAGCAAAGGGTTCCAGGGGACGGTTTATCAGCCCCAGCATTTT
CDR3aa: CASSKGFQGTVYQPQHF

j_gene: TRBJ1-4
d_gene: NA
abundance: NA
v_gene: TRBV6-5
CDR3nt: TGTGCCAGCAGGCCAGGGTATTTTGAAAAACTGTTTTTT
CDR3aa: CASRPGYFEKLFF

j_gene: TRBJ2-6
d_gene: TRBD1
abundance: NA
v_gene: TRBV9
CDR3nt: TGTGCCAGCAGCTCACCCCCGGGACAGGGGATCTCTGGGGCCAACGTCCTGACTTTC
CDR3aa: CASSSPPGQGISGANVLTF

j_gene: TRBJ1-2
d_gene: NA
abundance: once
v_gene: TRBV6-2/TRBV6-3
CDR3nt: TGTGCCAGCAGTTCCAGGGGCCTAGGGGGCTACACCTTC
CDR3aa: CASSSRGLGGYTF

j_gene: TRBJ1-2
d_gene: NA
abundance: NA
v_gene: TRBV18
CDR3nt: TGTGCCAGCTCACAGCCGACAGGAGGAGGCTACACCTTC
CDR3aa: CASSQPTGGGYTF

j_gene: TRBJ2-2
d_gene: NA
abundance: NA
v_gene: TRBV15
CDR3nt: TGTGCCACCAGCAGAGATCACGGGGAGCTGTTTTTT
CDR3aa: CATSRDHGELFF

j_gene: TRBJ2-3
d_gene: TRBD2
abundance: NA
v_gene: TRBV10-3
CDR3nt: TGTGCCATCAGTGGCGGGACTAGACTCACAGATACGCAGTATTTT
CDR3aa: CAISGGTRLTDTQYF

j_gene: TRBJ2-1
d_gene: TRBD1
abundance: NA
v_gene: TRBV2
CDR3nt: TGTGCCAGCAGCCGCCGGGACAGGGGGCACGAGCAGTTCTTC
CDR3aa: CASSRRDRGHEQFF

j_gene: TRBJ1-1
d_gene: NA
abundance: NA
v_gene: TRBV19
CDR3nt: TGTGCCAGTAGTCCTATCTCGCGCGGGACCGATAACACTGAAGCTTTCTTT
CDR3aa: CASSPISRGTDNTEAFF

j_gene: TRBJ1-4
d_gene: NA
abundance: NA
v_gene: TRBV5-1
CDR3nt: TGCGCCAGCAGCCGGGAGCTTGCAACTAATGAAAAACTGTTTTTT
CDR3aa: CASSRELATNEKLFF

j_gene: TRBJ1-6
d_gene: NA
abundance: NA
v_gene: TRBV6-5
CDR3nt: TGTGCCAGCAGAACCAGACAGAAGAATAATTCACCCCTCCACTTT
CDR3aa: CASRTRQKNNSPLHF